This paragraph reports one T cell receptor beta chain. The assay was run at deep level. Genomic DNA (from each subset) was split evenly across several immunoSEQ plates. Roughly 30,000 T cell genomes, or approximately 300 ng DNA, went into replicate PCRs of unsorted PBMC. Profiled with immunoSEQ multiplex PCR; TCRdb holds only in-frame clones, not every one. Of about 480,000 clones in the sample, 79% were seen once. Trimming removed 6 bases at V and 5 bases at J, with 16 bases between. From germline, CDR1 is SNHLY and CDR2 FYNNEI. This CDR3 is built from 14 residues. The data originate from a study of shared clonotypes between healthy human individuals.

This chain links TRBV2 with TRBJ1-1; D not certain. The TCR comes from a woman in her 40s in good health. Some clones in this sample may be carry-over from other donors' samples. Input material: PBMCs. CDR3 coding DNA: TGTGCCAGCAGGAGAAGGTCTGAATTGACTGAAGCTTTCTTT. This gives the protein CASRRRSELTEAFF.